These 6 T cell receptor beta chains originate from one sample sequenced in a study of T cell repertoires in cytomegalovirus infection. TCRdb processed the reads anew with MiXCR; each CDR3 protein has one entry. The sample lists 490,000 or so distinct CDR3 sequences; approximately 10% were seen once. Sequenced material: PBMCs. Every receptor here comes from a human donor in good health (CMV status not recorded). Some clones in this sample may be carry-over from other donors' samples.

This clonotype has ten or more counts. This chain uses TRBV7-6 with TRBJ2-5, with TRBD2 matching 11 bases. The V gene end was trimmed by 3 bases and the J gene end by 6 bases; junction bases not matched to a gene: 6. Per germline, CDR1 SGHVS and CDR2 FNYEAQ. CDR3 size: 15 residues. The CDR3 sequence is CASSLTSGAQKTQYF. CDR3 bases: TGTGCCAGCAGCTTGACTAGCGGGGCTCAAAAGACCCAGTACTTC.

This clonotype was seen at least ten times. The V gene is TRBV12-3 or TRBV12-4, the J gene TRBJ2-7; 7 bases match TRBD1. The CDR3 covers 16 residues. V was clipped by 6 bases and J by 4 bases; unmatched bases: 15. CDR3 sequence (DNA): TGTGCCAGCAGCCCTCCTCGGTTGGGACAGCAATACGAGCAGTACTTC. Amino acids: CASSPPRLGQQYEQYF.

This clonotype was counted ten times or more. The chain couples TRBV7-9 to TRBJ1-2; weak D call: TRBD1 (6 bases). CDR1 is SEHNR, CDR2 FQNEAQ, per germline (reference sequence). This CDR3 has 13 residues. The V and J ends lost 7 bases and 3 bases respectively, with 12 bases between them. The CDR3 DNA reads TGTGCCAGCACCTCGGGGGCTGACTATGGCTACACCTTC. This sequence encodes CASTSGADYGYTF.

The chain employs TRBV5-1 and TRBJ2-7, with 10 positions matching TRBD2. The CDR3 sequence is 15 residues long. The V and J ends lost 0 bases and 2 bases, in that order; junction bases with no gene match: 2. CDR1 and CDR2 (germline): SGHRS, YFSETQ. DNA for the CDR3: TGCGCCAGCAGCTTGGAACTAGCGGGGCCCTACGAGCAGTACTTC. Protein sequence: CASSLELAGPYEQYF.

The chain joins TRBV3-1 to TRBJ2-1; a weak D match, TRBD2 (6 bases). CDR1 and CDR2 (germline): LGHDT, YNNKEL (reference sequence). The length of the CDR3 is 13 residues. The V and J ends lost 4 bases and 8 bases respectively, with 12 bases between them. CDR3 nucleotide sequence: TGTGCCAGCAGCCCGACTAGTTTGCATGAGCAGTTCTTC. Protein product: CASSPTSLHEQFF.

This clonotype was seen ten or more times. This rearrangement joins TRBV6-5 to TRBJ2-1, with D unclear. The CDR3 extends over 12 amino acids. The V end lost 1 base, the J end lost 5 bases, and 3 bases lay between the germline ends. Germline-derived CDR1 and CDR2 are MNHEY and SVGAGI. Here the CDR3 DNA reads TGTGCCAGCAGTTACTTAAACAATGAGCAGTTCTTC. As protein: CASSYLNNEQFF.